This note documents a single T cell receptor beta chain sequence. Original processing notes: The authors estimated nucleated cell counts from reference gene primer amplification. TCRdb keeps only in-frame clones here, not all; method: immunoSEQ multiplex PCR. For V, J and clone size, that table is used; D and trimming come from the DNA. The data show fewer than 40,000 clones, around 85% seen once. The data are from a study of blood T cell repertoires in COVID-19. The TCR originated in a woman of 80 years or more with active or convalescent COVID-19. The sample consisted of peripheral blood.

This chain's CDR3 is CASSLTGPEAFF. The CDR3 DNA is TGTGCCAGCAGTTTGACAGGGCCTGAAGCTTTCTTT. This chain links TRBV12-3 or TRBV12-4 with TRBJ1-1, with 7 bases lining up with TRBD1. This CDR3 is 12 amino acids long. Trimming took 3 bases from V and 6 from J; bases not matched to a gene: 1.